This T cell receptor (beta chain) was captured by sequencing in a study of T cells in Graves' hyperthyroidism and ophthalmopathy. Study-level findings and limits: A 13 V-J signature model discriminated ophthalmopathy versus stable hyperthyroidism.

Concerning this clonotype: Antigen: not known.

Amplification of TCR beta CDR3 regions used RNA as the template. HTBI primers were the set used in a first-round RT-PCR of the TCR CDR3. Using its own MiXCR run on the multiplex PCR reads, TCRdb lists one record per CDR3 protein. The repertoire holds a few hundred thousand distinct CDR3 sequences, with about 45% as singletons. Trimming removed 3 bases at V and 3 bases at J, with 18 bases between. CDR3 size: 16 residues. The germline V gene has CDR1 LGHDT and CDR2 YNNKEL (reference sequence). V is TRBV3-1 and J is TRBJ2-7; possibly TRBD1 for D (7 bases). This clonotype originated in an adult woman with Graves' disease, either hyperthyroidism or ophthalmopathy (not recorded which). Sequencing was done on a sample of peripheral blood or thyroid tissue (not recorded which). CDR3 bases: TGTGCCAGCAGCCAGGGACAGCGGGCTGGGGGCTACGAGCAGTACTTC. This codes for CASSQGQRAGGYEQYF.